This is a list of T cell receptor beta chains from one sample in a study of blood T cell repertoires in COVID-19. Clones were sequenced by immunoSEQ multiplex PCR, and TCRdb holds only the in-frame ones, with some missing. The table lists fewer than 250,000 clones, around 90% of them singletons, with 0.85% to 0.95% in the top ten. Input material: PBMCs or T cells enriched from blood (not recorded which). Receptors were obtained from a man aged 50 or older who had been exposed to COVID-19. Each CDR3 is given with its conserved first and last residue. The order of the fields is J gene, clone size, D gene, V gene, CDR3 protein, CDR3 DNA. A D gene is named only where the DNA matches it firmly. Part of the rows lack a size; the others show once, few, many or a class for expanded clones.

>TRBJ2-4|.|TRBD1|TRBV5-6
CASSWDRNNIQYF
TGTGCCAGCAGTTGGGACAGGAACAACATTCAGTACTTC
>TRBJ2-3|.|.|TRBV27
CASSFSTSGYTQYF
TGTGCCAGCAGTTTCTCGACCTCAGGGTATACGCAGTATTTT
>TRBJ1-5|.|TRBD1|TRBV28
CASSLNRGSNQPQHF
TGTGCCAGCAGTTTGAACAGGGGCAGCAATCAGCCCCAGCATTTT
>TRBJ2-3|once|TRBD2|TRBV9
CASAGGITDTQYF
TGTGCCAGCGCGGGAGGGATCACAGATACGCAGTATTTT
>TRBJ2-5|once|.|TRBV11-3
CASSLGAGGETQYF
TGTGCCAGCAGCTTAGGTGCGGGTGGGGAGACCCAGTACTTC
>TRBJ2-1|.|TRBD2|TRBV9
CASSVSGANEQFF
TGTGCCAGCAGCGTGAGCGGGGCCAATGAGCAGTTCTTC
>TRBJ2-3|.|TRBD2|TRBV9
CASSVLAGGTDTQYF
TGTGCCAGCAGCGTGTTAGCGGGGGGCACAGATACGCAGTATTTT
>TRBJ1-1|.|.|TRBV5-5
CASSYTEMNTEAFF
TGTGCCAGCAGCTATACAGAAATGAACACTGAAGCTTTCTTT
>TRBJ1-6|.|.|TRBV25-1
CASSPLGPLRGNSPLHF
TGTGCCAGCAGTCCCCTAGGACCCCTCCGGGGAAATTCACCCCTCCACTTT
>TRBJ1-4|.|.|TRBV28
CASSFRGREKLFF
TGTGCCAGCAGTTTCCGCGGGAGGGAAAAACTGTTTTTT
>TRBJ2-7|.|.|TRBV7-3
CASSPLGPGSYEQYF
TGTGCCAGCAGCCCATTGGGTCCAGGCTCCTACGAGCAGTACTTC
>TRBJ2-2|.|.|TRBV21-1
CASSKAVTGELFF
TGTGCCAGCAGCAAAGCCGTCACCGGGGAGCTGTTTTTT
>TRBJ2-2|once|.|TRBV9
CASNEQGNTGELFF
TGTGCCAGCAACGAACAGGGAAACACCGGGGAGCTGTTTTTT
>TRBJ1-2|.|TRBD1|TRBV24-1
CATAGQNNYGYTF
TGTGCCACCGCGGGACAGAATAACTATGGCTACACCTTC